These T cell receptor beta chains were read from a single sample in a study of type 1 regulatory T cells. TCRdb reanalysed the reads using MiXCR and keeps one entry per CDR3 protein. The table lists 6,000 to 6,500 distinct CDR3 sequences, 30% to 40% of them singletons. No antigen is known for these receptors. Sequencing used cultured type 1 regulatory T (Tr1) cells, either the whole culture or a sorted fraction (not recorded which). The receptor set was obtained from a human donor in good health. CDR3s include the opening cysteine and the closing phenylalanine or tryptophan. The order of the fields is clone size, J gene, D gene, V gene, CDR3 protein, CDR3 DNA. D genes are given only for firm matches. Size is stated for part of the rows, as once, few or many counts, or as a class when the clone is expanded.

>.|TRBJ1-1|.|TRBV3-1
CASSQARGGTEAFF
TGTGCCAGCAGCCAAGCTCGCGGGGGCACTGAAGCTTTCTTT
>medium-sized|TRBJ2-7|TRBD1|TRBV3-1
CASKAGGATYEQYF
TGTGCCAGCAAGGCAGGGGGCGCAACCTACGAGCAGTACTTC
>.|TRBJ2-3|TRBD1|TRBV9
CASSVVPPHRGANTQYF
TGTGCCAGCAGCGTAGTCCCACCTCACAGGGGCGCAAATACGCAGTATTTT
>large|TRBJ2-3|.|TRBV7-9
CASLRDASTDTQYF
TGTGCCAGTTTAAGGGATGCGAGCACAGATACGCAGTATTTT
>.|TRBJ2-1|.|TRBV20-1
CSATTNIYNEQFF
TGCAGTGCTACTACTAACATTTACAATGAGCAGTTCTTC
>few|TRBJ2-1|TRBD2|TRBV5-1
CASSLTGTSGTNEQFF
TGCGCCAGCAGCTTGACCGGGACTAGCGGGACCAATGAGCAGTTCTTC
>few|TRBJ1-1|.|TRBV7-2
CASSLANMGQKAFF
TGTGCCAGCAGCTTAGCCAACATGGGGCAGAAAGCTTTCTTT
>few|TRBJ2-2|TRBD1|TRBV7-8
CASSTIQGDRGGELFF
TGTGCCAGCAGCACTATACAGGGGGATCGGGGCGGGGAGCTGTTTTTT
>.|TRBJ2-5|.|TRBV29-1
CSALPVYETQYF
TGCAGCGCTCTGCCTGTCTATGAGACCCAGTACTTC
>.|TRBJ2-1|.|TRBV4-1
CASSQDHGSAYNEQFF
TGCGCCAGCAGCCAAGATCACGGGAGCGCCTACAATGAGCAGTTCTTC
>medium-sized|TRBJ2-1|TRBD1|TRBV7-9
CASSPGTGVGEQFF
TGTGCCAGCAGCCCCGGGACAGGGGTAGGTGAGCAGTTCTTC
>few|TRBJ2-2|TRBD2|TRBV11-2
CASSLVASGGTGELFF
TGTGCCAGCAGCTTAGTTGCTAGCGGGGGCACCGGGGAGCTGTTTTTT
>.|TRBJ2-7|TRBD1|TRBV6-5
CASRGQGRGYEQYF
TGTGCCAGCAGGGGACAGGGGAGGGGCTACGAGCAGTACTTC
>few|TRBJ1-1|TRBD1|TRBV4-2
CASSPWTGDMNTEAFF
TGTGCCAGCAGCCCTTGGACAGGGGATATGAACACTGAAGCTTTCTTT
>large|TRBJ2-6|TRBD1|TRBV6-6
CASRDSSGANVLTF
TGTGCCAGCCGGGACAGCTCTGGGGCCAACGTCCTGACTTTC